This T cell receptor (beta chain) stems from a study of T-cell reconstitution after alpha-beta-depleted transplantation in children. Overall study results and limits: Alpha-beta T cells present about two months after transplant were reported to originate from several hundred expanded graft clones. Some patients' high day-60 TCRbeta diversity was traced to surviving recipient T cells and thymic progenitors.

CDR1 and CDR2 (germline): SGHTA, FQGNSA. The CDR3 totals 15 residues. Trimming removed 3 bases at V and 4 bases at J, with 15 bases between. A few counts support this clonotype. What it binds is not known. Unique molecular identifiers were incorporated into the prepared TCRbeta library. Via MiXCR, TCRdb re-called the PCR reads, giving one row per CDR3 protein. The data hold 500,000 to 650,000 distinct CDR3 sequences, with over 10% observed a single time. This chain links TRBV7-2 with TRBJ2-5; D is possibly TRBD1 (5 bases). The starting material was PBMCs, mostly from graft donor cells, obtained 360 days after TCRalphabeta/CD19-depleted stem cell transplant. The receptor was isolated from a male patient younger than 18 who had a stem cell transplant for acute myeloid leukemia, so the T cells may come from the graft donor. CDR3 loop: CASSLAGWLRETQYF. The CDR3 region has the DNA TGTGCCAGCAGCTTGGCAGGGTGGCTGAGAGAGACCCAGTACTTC.